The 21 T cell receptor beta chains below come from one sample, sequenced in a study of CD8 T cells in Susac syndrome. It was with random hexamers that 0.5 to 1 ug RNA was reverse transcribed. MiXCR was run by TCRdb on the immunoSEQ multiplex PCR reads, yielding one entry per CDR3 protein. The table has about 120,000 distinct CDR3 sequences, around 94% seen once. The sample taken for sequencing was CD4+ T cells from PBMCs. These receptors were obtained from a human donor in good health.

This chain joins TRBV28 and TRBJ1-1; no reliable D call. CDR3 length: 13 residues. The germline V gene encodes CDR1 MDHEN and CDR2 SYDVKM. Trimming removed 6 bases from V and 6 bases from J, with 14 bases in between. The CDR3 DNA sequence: TGTGCCAGCAGGCGAGTCGGTGGGGCTGAAGCTTTCTTT. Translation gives CASRRVGGAEAFF.

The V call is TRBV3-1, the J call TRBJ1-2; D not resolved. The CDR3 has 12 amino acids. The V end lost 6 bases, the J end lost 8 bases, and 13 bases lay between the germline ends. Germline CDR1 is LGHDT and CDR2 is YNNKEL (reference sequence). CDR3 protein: CASRGWGSGYTF. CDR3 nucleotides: TGTGCCAGCAGGGGCTGGGGTAGCGGCTACACCTTC.

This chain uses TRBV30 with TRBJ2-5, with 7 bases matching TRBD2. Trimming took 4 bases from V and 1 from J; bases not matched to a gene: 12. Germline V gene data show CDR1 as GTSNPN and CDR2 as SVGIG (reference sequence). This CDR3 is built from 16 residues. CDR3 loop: CAWKRASGPRQETQYF. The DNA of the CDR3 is TGTGCCTGGAAGAGGGCTAGCGGTCCCCGCCAAGAGACCCAGTACTTC.

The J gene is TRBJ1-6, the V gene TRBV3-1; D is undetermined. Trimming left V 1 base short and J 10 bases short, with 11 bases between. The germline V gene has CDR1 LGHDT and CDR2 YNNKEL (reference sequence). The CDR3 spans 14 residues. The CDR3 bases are TGTGCCAGCAGCCAAGGGGAGACCTACTCACCCCTCCACTTT. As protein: CASSQGETYSPLHF.

CDR3 amino acids: CASSHTSGGYNEQFF. CDR3 DNA: TGTGCCAGCAGCCATACTAGCGGGGGCTACAATGAGCAGTTCTTC. The gene calls are TRBV7-8 and TRBJ2-1, with TRBD2 matching 11 bases. Germline values: CDR1 SGHVS, CDR2 FQNEAQ. The CDR3 consists of 15 residues. J lost 3 bases, V lost 5 bases, and 3 bases had no gene match.

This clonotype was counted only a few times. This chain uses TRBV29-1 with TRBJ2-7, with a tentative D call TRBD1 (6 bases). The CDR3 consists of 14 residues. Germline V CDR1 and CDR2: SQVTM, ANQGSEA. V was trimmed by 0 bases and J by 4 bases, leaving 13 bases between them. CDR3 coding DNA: TGCAGCGTTGAAGATGCCAGGGGCTTATACGAGCAGTACTTC. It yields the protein CSVEDARGLYEQYF.

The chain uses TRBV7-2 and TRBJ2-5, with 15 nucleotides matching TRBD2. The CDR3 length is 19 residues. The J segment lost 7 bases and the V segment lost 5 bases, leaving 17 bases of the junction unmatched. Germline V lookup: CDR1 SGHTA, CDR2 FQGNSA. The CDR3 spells CASSRSGLAGGPGAGTQYF. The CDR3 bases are TGTGCCAGCAGCCGTTCGGGACTAGCGGGAGGTCCCGGAGCGGGGACCCAGTACTTC.

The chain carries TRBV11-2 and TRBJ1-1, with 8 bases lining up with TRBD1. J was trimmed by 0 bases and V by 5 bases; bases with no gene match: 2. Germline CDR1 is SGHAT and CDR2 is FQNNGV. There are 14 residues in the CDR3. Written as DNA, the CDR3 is TGTGCCAGCAGCCCGGACAGGGTGAACACTGAAGCTTTCTTT. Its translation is CASSPDRVNTEAFF.

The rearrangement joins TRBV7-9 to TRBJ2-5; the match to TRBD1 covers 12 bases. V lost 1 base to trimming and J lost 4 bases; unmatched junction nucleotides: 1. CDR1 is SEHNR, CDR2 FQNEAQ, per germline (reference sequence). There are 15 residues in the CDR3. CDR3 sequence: CASSLGDRGRETQYF. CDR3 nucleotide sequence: TGTGCCAGCAGCTTAGGGGACAGGGGGCGAGAGACCCAGTACTTC.

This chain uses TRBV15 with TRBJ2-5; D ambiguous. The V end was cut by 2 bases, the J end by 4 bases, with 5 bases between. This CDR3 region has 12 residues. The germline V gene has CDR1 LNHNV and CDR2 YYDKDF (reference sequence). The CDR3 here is CATSRISETQYF. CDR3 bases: TGTGCCACCAGCAGAATCTCAGAGACCCAGTACTTC.

CDR3 sequence: CASSPAGGRVYEQFF. In DNA form, the CDR3 reads TGCGCCAGCAGTCCAGCGGGAGGGAGGGTATATGAGCAGTTCTTC. The rearrangement links TRBV5-1 to TRBJ2-1, with 10 bases that match TRBD2. Per the germline V gene, CDR1 is SGHRS and CDR2 is YFSETQ. This CDR3 spans 15 amino acids. V lost 5 bases and J lost 8; bases outside the gene matches: 10.

Here the CDR3 reads CSARRRVGGYTF. The CDR3, as DNA: TGCAGTGCTAGACGGCGAGTGGGTGGCTACACCTTC. This chain links TRBV20-1 with TRBJ1-2; D ambiguous. The CDR3 has 12 residues. Germline CDR1 DFQATT, CDR2 SNEGSKA (reference sequence). V shed 2 bases and J shed 7 bases, with 11 bases lying between them.

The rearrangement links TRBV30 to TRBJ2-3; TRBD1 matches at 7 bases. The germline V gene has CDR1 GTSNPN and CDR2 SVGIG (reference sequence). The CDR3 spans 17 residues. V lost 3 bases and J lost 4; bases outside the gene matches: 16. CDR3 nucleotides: TGTGCCTGGAGGATCTCCTTAGGTCAAGGGGGCCCAGATACGCAGTATTTT. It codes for CAWRISLGQGGPDTQYF.

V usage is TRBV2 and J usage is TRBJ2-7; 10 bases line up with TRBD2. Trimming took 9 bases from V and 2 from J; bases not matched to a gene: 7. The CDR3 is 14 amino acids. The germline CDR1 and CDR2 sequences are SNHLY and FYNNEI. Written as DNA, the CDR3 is TGTGCCAGTTACGAGCGGGAGGGCCCCTACGAGCAGTACTTC. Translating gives CASYEREGPYEQYF.

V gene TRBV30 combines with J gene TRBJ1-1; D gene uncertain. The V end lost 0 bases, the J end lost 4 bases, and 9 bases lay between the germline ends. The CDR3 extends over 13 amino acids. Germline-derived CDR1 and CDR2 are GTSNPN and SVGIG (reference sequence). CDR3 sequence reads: CAWSVILGTEAFF. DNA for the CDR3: TGTGCCTGGAGTGTTATTCTGGGCACTGAAGCTTTCTTT.

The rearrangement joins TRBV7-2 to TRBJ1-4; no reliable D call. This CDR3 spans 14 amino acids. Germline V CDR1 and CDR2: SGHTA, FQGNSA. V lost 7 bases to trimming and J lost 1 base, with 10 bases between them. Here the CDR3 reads CASTSARTNEKLFF. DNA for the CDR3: TGTGCCAGCACCTCAGCGCGAACTAATGAAAAACTGTTTTTT.

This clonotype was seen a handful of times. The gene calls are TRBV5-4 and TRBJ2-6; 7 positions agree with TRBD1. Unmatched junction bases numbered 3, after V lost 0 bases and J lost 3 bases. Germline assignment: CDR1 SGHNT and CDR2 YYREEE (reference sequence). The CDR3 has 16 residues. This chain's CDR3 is CASSLATGLGANVLTF. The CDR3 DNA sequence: TGTGCCAGCAGCTTGGCGACAGGGCTTGGGGCCAACGTCCTGACTTTC.

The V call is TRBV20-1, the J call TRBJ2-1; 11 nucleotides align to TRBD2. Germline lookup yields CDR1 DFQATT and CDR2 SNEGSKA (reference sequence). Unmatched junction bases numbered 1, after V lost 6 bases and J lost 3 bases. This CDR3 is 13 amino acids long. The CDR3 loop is CSAGTSGYNEQFF. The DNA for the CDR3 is TGCAGTGCCGGGACTAGCGGCTACAATGAGCAGTTCTTC.

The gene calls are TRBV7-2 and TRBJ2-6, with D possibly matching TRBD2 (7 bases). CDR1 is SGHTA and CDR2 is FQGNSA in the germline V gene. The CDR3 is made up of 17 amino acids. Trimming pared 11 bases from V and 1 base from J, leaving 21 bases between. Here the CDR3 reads CASRSGGASSGANVLTF. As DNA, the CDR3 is TGTGCCTCCCGTTCTGGGGGGGCCTCTTCTGGGGCCAACGTCCTGACTTTC.

The CDR3 here is CASSWAGGSYEQYF. The CDR3 nucleotides read TGTGCCAGCAGTTGGGCCGGTGGCTCCTACGAGCAGTACTTC. V gene TRBV12-3 or TRBV12-4 combines with J gene TRBJ2-7; D unclear. V lost 4 bases, J lost 0 bases, and 10 bases lay in between. The CDR3 is made up of 14 amino acids.

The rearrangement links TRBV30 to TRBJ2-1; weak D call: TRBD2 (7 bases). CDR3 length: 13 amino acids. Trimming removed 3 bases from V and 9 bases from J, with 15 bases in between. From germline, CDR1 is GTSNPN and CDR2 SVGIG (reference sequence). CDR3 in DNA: TGTGCCTGGAGCCAGGGGAGGGCCTTTGAGCAGTTCTTC. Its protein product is CAWSQGRAFEQFF.